This passage covers 9 T cell receptor beta chains from one sample sequenced in a study of control samples from healthy donors and cancer patients. Assay: immunoSEQ multiplex PCR; the TCRdb copy retains only in-frame clones and omits some. In the table there are some 150,000 clones, 94% of which are singletons. What was sequenced was blood. These receptors came from a man aged 40-49 years in good health.

The rearrangement uses TRBV11-2 and TRBJ2-1; 9 bases line up with TRBD2. The CDR3 spans 13 residues. CDR1 is SGHAT and CDR2 is FQNNGV in the germline V gene. The V gene end was trimmed by 3 bases and the J gene end by 15 bases; junction bases not matched to a gene: 9. The CDR3 DNA sequence: TGTGCCAGCAGCTTTGATCAGCGGGGGGTGGGGTTCTTC. It yields the protein CASSFDQRGVGFF.

This sequence joins TRBV7-8 and TRBJ1-3; D is unresolved. The V end was cut by 5 bases, the J end by 0 bases, with 14 bases between. This CDR3 is built from 16 residues. Germline V gene lookup returns CDR1 SGHVS and CDR2 FQNEAQ. CDR3: CASSPEAVISGNTIYF. CDR3 bases: TGTGCCAGCAGCCCCGAGGCAGTTATCTCTGGAAACACCATATATTTT. Variable domain in full (rest from reference TRBV7-8 and TRBJ1-3): GAGVSQSPRYKVAKRGQDVALRCDPISGHVSLFWYQQALGQGPEFLTYFQNEAQLDKSGLPSDRFFAERPEGSVSTLKIQRTQQEDSAVYLCASSPEAVISGNTIYFGEGSWLTVV.

In the case of this clone: Other DNA sequences of this sample code for an identical CDR3. The chain carries TRBV18 and TRBJ2-6, with 7 bases identical to TRBD1. In germline, CDR1 is KGHSH, CDR2 LQKENI. Trimming cost V 4 bases and J 3 bases; bases outside gene matches: 3. CDR3 size: 15 residues. As DNA, the CDR3 is TGTGCCAGCTCACAGGGGGCGCTTGGGGCCAACGTCCTGACTTTC. Its translation: CASSQGALGANVLTF.

This chain uses TRBV7-2 with TRBJ1-1, with D possibly matching TRBD1 (6 bases). Germline values: CDR1 SGHTA, CDR2 FQGNSA. V lost 5 bases and J 7 bases, leaving 20 bases between the germline ends. The CDR3 runs to 15 residues. The CDR3 bases are TGTGCCAGCAGCCCACGACAGGCCCGGATGGTTGAAGCTTTCTTT. As protein: CASSPRQARMVEAFF.

This chain connects TRBV7-8 to TRBJ1-4; D is unresolved. V lost 5 bases to trimming and J lost 8 bases, with 9 bases between them. The CDR3 is 12 residues long. Germline V gives CDR1 SGHVS, CDR2 FQNEAQ. The CDR3 region is CASSRGWEKLFF. The CDR3 bases are TGTGCCAGCAGCCGGGGTTGGGAAAAACTGTTTTTT.

Of note for this clone: A read error may produce the germline difference seen at one junction end. The V call is TRBV28, the J call TRBJ1-5; tentative D call: TRBD1 (6 bases). This CDR3 spans 14 amino acids. Germline CDR1 MDHEN, CDR2 SYDVKM. CDR3 residues: CATRGAGPNLPQHF. For the CDR3, the DNA is TGTGCCACCCGGGGGGCAGGCCCGAATCTGCCCCAGCATTTT.

The chain uses TRBV5-4 and TRBJ1-1; D is undetermined. V was pared by 0 bases and J by 10 bases, with 7 bases between. This CDR3 contains 11 residues. CDR1 and CDR2 (germline): SGHNT, YYREEE (reference sequence). The CDR3 DNA sequence: TGTGCCAGCAGCTTGGGGTCAAGAGCTTTCTTT. It encodes CASSLGSRAFF.

The V and J genes are TRBV10-3 and TRBJ2-1, with TRBD2 identical over 11 bases. Germline V gives CDR1 ENHRY, CDR2 SYGVKD. The CDR3 totals 15 residues. J was trimmed by 0 bases and V by 11 bases; bases with no gene match: 6. CDR3 loop: CAPSGGLSSYNEQFF. Written as DNA, the CDR3 is TGTGCCCCTAGCGGGGGGCTAAGCTCCTACAATGAGCAGTTCTTC.

The CDR3 DNA reads TGTGCCAGCAGCTTAGCGCTTGGGTACGCTTTCTTT. As protein: CASSLALGYAFF. J is TRBJ1-1 and V is TRBV7-9; D uncertain. V dropped 0 bases and J dropped 11 bases, with 10 bases sitting between them. Germline V CDR1 and CDR2: SEHNR, FQNEAQ (reference sequence). The CDR3 consists of 12 residues.